These T cell receptor beta chains were read from a single sample in a study of cytomegalovirus exposure and HLA in healthy donors. The method was immunoSEQ multiplex PCR; TCRdb's version includes in-frame clones alone and lacks a portion of them. The data contain 98,000 or so clones, about 80% of them singletons. Sequencing was performed on PBMCs. These receptor sequences come from a man aged 55-75 years in good health and CMV-seropositive. CDR3s include the opening cysteine and the closing phenylalanine or tryptophan. The D gene is left open where the match is weak. The size entry is marked missing in some rows and otherwise reads once, few, many or a size class.

abundance: -; len: 15; v_gene: TRBV15; d_gene: -; j_gene: TRBJ2-1; CDR3nt: TGTGCCACCAGCTGGAACAGGGATAGCTACAATGAGCAGTTCTTC; CDR3aa: CATSWNRDSYNEQFF
abundance: -; len: 17; v_gene: TRBV7-2; d_gene: TRBD2; j_gene: TRBJ2-1; CDR3nt: TGTGCCAGCAGCTTAGCGCAGGGACTAGCGGTATACAATGAGCAGTTCTTC; CDR3aa: CASSLAQGLAVYNEQFF
abundance: -; len: 17; v_gene: TRBV27; d_gene: TRBD2; j_gene: TRBJ2-5; CDR3nt: TGTGCCAGCAGCCCGAGACTAGCGGGGGCCTTGGGGGAGACCCAGTACTTC; CDR3aa: CASSPRLAGALGETQYF
abundance: -; len: 12; v_gene: TRBV19; d_gene: TRBD2; j_gene: TRBJ2-5; CDR3nt: TGTGCCAGCCGGACTAGCGGAGAGACCCAGTACTTC; CDR3aa: CASRTSGETQYF
abundance: -; len: 15; v_gene: TRBV4-1; d_gene: TRBD2; j_gene: TRBJ2-1; CDR3nt: TGCGCCAGCAGACCTTTGGGCGGGGGCTACAATGAGCAGTTCTTC; CDR3aa: CASRPLGGGYNEQFF
abundance: -; len: 15; v_gene: TRBV4-2; d_gene: TRBD2; j_gene: TRBJ2-3; CDR3nt: TGTGCCAGCAGCCAGAAGCGGGGCAGCACAGATACGCAGTATTTT; CDR3aa: CASSQKRGSTDTQYF
abundance: -; len: 14; v_gene: TRBV7-2; d_gene: TRBD1; j_gene: TRBJ2-5; CDR3nt: TGTGCCAGCAGCCCGAAGACAGGGTGGGAGACCCAGTACTTC; CDR3aa: CASSPKTGWETQYF
abundance: -; len: 12; v_gene: TRBV11-2; d_gene: -; j_gene: TRBJ2-7; CDR3nt: TGTGCCAGCAGCCGTTATGGGGCCGAGCAGTACTTC; CDR3aa: CASSRYGAEQYF
abundance: -; len: 18; v_gene: TRBV11-2; d_gene: -; j_gene: TRBJ1-2; CDR3nt: TGTGCCAGCAGCTTAGTCTCCAGGTTCGGACTCGGGATCTATGGCTACACCTTC; CDR3aa: CASSLVSRFGLGIYGYTF
abundance: -; len: 16; v_gene: TRBV10-1; d_gene: TRBD2; j_gene: TRBJ2-2; CDR3nt: TGCGCCAGCAGGCCTACTAGCGGGGGCCTCACCGGGGAGCTGTTTTTT; CDR3aa: CASRPTSGGLTGELFF
abundance: -; len: 16; v_gene: TRBV19; d_gene: TRBD2; j_gene: TRBJ2-2; CDR3nt: TGTGCCAGTAGTTTACTAGCGGGGGGAGACACCGGGGAGCTGTTTTTT; CDR3aa: CASSLLAGGDTGELFF
abundance: -; len: 15; v_gene: TRBV27; d_gene: -; j_gene: TRBJ1-2; CDR3nt: TGTGCCAGCCTCCCCGCAGGCCACCTATCATATGGCTACACCTTC; CDR3aa: CASLPAGHLSYGYTF
abundance: few; len: 13; v_gene: TRBV18; d_gene: -; j_gene: TRBJ1-1; CDR3nt: TGTGCCAGCTCCGAGGAGCGAGGACTTGAAGCTTTCTTT; CDR3aa: CASSEERGLEAFF
abundance: once; len: 13; v_gene: TRBV18; d_gene: TRBD1; j_gene: TRBJ2-7; CDR3nt: TGTGCCAGCTCACCCGGACAGGACTCCGAGCAGTACTTC; CDR3aa: CASSPGQDSEQYF
abundance: -; len: 14; v_gene: TRBV28; d_gene: TRBD1; j_gene: TRBJ1-2; CDR3nt: TGTGCCAGCACCCTAGGGGACAGAGCGGGCGGCTACACCTTC; CDR3aa: CASTLGDRAGGYTF
abundance: -; len: 16; v_gene: TRBV25-1; d_gene: -; j_gene: TRBJ2-5; CDR3nt: TGTGCCAGCAGTATTCGGGCAGGGGCTCAATTGAAGACCCAGTACTTC; CDR3aa: CASSIRAGAQLKTQYF
abundance: -; len: 11; v_gene: TRBV10-2; d_gene: -; j_gene: TRBJ1-4; CDR3nt: TGCGCCAGTTCCCAGGGTGAGAAACTGTTTTTT; CDR3aa: CASSQGEKLFF
abundance: -; len: 15; v_gene: TRBV19; d_gene: TRBD1; j_gene: TRBJ2-2; CDR3nt: TGTGCCAGTAGTAGGCCGGACAGGCACACCGGGGAGCTGTTTTTT; CDR3aa: CASSRPDRHTGELFF
abundance: -; len: 12; v_gene: TRBV7-6; d_gene: -; j_gene: TRBJ1-1; CDR3nt: TGTGCCAGCAGCTTTAAACTCGCTGAAGCTTTCTTT; CDR3aa: CASSFKLAEAFF
abundance: -; len: 14; v_gene: TRBV28; d_gene: TRBD2; j_gene: TRBJ2-7; CDR3nt: TGTGCCAGCAGTTTTGGGCTAGCGGGCTACGAGCAGTACTTC; CDR3aa: CASSFGLAGYEQYF
abundance: -; len: 15; v_gene: TRBV29-1; d_gene: TRBD1; j_gene: TRBJ2-7; CDR3nt: TGCAGCGTGTCCTTACCCGGGACAGTAACCTACGAGCAGTACTTC; CDR3aa: CSVSLPGTVTYEQYF
abundance: few; len: 13; v_gene: TRBV21-1; d_gene: -; j_gene: TRBJ2-1; CDR3nt: TGTGCCACTACCGGGACAGGGTGGAATGAGCAGTTCTTC; CDR3aa: CATTGTGWNEQFF
abundance: -; len: 13; v_gene: TRBV5-1; d_gene: TRBD1; j_gene: TRBJ2-7; CDR3nt: TGCGCCAGCAGCTTAGGGGACAGGGGCGAGCAGTACTTC; CDR3aa: CASSLGDRGEQYF
abundance: -; len: 15; v_gene: TRBV5-1; d_gene: -; j_gene: TRBJ1-1; CDR3nt: TGCGCCAGCAGCTTCTCTACAGGGACGAACACTGAAGCTTTCTTT; CDR3aa: CASSFSTGTNTEAFF
abundance: -; len: 15; v_gene: TRBV5-6; d_gene: TRBD1; j_gene: TRBJ2-3; CDR3nt: TGTGCCAGCAGCTTGGAAAGGGGGCAAGGAGATACGCAGTATTTT; CDR3aa: CASSLERGQGDTQYF
abundance: -; len: 13; v_gene: TRBV18; d_gene: -; j_gene: TRBJ2-5; CDR3nt: TGTGCCAGCTCACCTGGGGGGGCCGAGACCCAGTACTTC; CDR3aa: CASSPGGAETQYF
abundance: many; len: 16; v_gene: TRBV6-4; d_gene: TRBD2; j_gene: TRBJ2-3; CDR3nt: TGTGCCAGCAGTGACGGAGGTAGCGGGGGCACAGATACGCAGTATTTT; CDR3aa: CASSDGGSGGTDTQYF
abundance: -; len: 15; v_gene: TRBV15; d_gene: TRBD2; j_gene: TRBJ2-3; CDR3nt: TGTGCCACCAGCAGTTTAGCGGGGGTCACAGATACGCAGTATTTT; CDR3aa: CATSSLAGVTDTQYF
abundance: few; len: 12; v_gene: TRBV19; d_gene: -; j_gene: TRBJ1-4; CDR3nt: TGTGCCACACAGAGAAAAAATGAAAAACTGTTTTTT; CDR3aa: CATQRKNEKLFF
abundance: -; len: 15; v_gene: TRBV29-1; d_gene: TRBD1; j_gene: TRBJ1-1; CDR3nt: TGCAGCGTTCAACCGCCCTCAGGGGGTTTGGCTGAAGCTTTCTTT; CDR3aa: CSVQPPSGGLAEAFF
abundance: -; len: 15; v_gene: TRBV15; d_gene: -; j_gene: TRBJ1-5; CDR3nt: TGTGCCACCAGCAGAGAGGCGACTCCGGATCAGCCCCAGCATTTT; CDR3aa: CATSREATPDQPQHF
abundance: -; len: 13; v_gene: TRBV10-1; d_gene: TRBD1; j_gene: TRBJ1-2; CDR3nt: TGCGCCAGCGGACAGGGAACTAACTATGGCTACACCTTC; CDR3aa: CASGQGTNYGYTF
abundance: -; len: 15; v_gene: TRBV6-1; d_gene: -; j_gene: TRBJ1-1; CDR3nt: TGTGCCAGCAGCCGAGACGGGAGCATGAACACTGAAGCTTTCTTT; CDR3aa: CASSRDGSMNTEAFF
abundance: -; len: 14; v_gene: TRBV2; d_gene: -; j_gene: TRBJ2-7; CDR3nt: TGTGCCAGCAGCGGACACAGTAGCTCCTACGAGCAGTACTTC; CDR3aa: CASSGHSSSYEQYF
abundance: -; len: 18; v_gene: TRBV5-5; d_gene: -; j_gene: TRBJ1-5; CDR3nt: TGTGCCAGCAGCTCGTTTCTATTGACAGTCCCTAGCAATCAGCCCCAGCATTTT; CDR3aa: CASSSFLLTVPSNQPQHF
abundance: -; len: 13; v_gene: TRBV14; d_gene: -; j_gene: TRBJ1-6; CDR3nt: TGTGCCAGCAGCCAAACAGGGCCTTCACCCCTCCACTTT; CDR3aa: CASSQTGPSPLHF
abundance: -; len: 14; v_gene: TRBV18; d_gene: -; j_gene: TRBJ1-1; CDR3nt: TGTGCCAGCTCACCAGAAGGGCAGGGAACTGAAGCTTTCTTT; CDR3aa: CASSPEGQGTEAFF
abundance: -; len: 14; v_gene: TRBV12-5; d_gene: -; j_gene: TRBJ1-2; CDR3nt: TGTGCTAGTGCCCCGTGGGGCGGCCAATGGGGCTACACCTTC; CDR3aa: CASAPWGGQWGYTF
abundance: -; len: 14; v_gene: TRBV19; d_gene: TRBD1; j_gene: TRBJ2-7; CDR3nt: TGTGCCAGTACCCCCCGGGACAGGATCTACGAGCAGTACTTC; CDR3aa: CASTPRDRIYEQYF
abundance: -; len: 16; v_gene: TRBV7-8; d_gene: -; j_gene: TRBJ2-3; CDR3nt: TGTGCCAGCAGCACAGTGGGGACACCAAGCACAGATACGCAGTATTTT; CDR3aa: CASSTVGTPSTDTQYF
abundance: -; len: 12; v_gene: TRBV19; d_gene: -; j_gene: TRBJ1-6; CDR3nt: TGTGCCAGTAAGACATTAGGCTCACCCCTCCACTTT; CDR3aa: CASKTLGSPLHF
abundance: -; len: 13; v_gene: TRBV19; d_gene: -; j_gene: TRBJ2-7; CDR3nt: TGTGCCAGTAGTACAGTACGCTCCTACGAGCAGTACTTC; CDR3aa: CASSTVRSYEQYF
abundance: once; len: 12; v_gene: TRBV6-1; d_gene: -; j_gene: TRBJ2-7; CDR3nt: TGTGCCAGCAGTGAACCGCGGTGGGAGCAGTACTTC; CDR3aa: CASSEPRWEQYF
abundance: -; len: 16; v_gene: TRBV5-5; d_gene: -; j_gene: TRBJ1-5; CDR3nt: TGTGCCAGCAGCTTGCCGGGGGATAGCGGCAATCAGCCCCAGCATTTT; CDR3aa: CASSLPGDSGNQPQHF